Reported below is one T cell receptor beta chain. Its antigen is not known. Generated by immunoSEQ multiplex PCR, the TCRdb table keeps only in-frame clones and is missing some. The sample shows 1,400,000 or so clones, approximately 98.5% of them seen only once. These data come from a study of shared clonotypes between healthy human individuals. V was pared by 1 base and J by 3 bases, with 4 bases of the junction left unmatched. Germline V gives CDR1 GTSNPN, CDR2 SVGIG (reference sequence). The CDR3 runs to 14 residues. Study-level points and caveats: Limited genetic and exposure-history diversity came from having few donors.

This chain connects TRBV30 to TRBJ2-5; 8 nucleotides align to TRBD1. Input material: naive CD4+ T cells sorted from blood. As to subset: CD45RA+ positively selected. The source is a man under 40 in good health. The CDR3 DNA reads TGTGCCTGGAGTGACAGGGGGTCTAAAGAGACCCAGTACTTC. It encodes CAWSDRGSKETQYF.